This TCR beta chain was recovered during a study of a mutant IDH1 vaccine in newly diagnosed glioma. Using immunoSEQ multiplex PCR, the repertoire was profiled, and TCRdb retains in-frame clones only, with some absent. Counted here are tens of thousands of clones, about 82% occurring once; the ten biggest clones make up 10% to 15%. The sample's time point: week 35, safety follow-up. Doses consisted of 300 ug of mutant IDH1 20-mer peptide each, paired with topical imiquimod. V trimming: 6 bases; J trimming: 6 bases; junction bases outside the gene matches: 4. Germline V gene sequence: CDR1 MNHEY, CDR2 SVGAGI. The CDR3 contains 12 residues. This clone was recorded a few times. Antigen specificity is unknown.

The sample was PBMCs, taken from a glioma patient whose treatment included an IDH1 peptide vaccine. The receptor was isolated from a man in his forties with glioma. This chain links TRBV6-5 with TRBJ1-1, with 7 bases that match TRBD1. The DNA of the CDR3 is TGTGCCAGCAGAAACAGGGGACCTGAAGCTTTCTTT. Translating it yields CASRNRGPEAFF.